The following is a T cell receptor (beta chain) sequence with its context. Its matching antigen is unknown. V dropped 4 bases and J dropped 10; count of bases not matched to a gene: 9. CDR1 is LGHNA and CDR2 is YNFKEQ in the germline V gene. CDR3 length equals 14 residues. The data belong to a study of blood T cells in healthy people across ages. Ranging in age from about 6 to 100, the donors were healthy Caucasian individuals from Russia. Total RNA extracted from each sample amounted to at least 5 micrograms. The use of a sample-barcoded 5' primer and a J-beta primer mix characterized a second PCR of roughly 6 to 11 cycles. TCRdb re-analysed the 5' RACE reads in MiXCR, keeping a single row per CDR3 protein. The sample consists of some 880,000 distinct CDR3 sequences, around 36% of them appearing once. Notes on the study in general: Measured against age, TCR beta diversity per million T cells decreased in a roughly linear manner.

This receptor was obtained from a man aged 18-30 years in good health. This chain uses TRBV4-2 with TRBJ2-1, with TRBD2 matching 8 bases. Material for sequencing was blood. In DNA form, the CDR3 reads TGTGCCAGCAGCCCCGTAGCGGGGACCTACGAGCAGTTCTTC. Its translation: CASSPVAGTYEQFF.